This entry describes one T cell receptor (beta chain). These data originate in a study of cytomegalovirus exposure and HLA in healthy donors. The PCR made use of 60 Vbeta and 13 Jbeta primers. Clones were sequenced by immunoSEQ multiplex PCR, and TCRdb holds only the in-frame ones, with some missing. Of about 120,000 clones in the sample, 74% were seen once. The CDR3 runs 13 residues. The germline V gene encodes CDR1 MGHRA and CDR2 YSYEKL. Trimming took 9 bases from V and 4 from J, leaving 15 bases between them. The chain has TRBV4-1 and TRBJ2-5; maybe TRBD2 (5 bases). Sequencing was done on a sample of PBMCs. The TCR originated in a human donor in good health. DNA of the CDR3: TGCGCCAGTGGTCCCGACGAGGGAGAGACCCAGTACTTC. This codes for CASGPDEGETQYF.